This T cell receptor (beta chain) stems from a study of shared clonotypes between healthy human individuals. CD4+ cell separation produced CD45RA+ naive and CD45RA-negative memory subsets. The CDR3 sequence is 16 residues long. Looked up from germline, CDR1 is SGHRS and CDR2 is YFSETQ. J was trimmed by 7 bases and V by 1 base; bases with no gene match: 12. Sequencing used immunoSEQ multiplex PCR; TCRdb keeps in-frame clones, though not all of them. The table has about a million clones, under 80% seen once. The receptor comes from a man aged 18 to 30 in good health. Specimen: memory CD4+ T cells sorted from blood. Subset meaning: CD45RA-negative fraction. The chain is built from TRBV5-1 and TRBJ2-7; 9 nucleotides match TRBD1. This CDR3 is CASSLSPYRGRGEQYF. For the CDR3, the DNA is TGCGCCAGCAGCTTGTCCCCATACAGGGGGCGAGGGGAGCAGTACTTC.